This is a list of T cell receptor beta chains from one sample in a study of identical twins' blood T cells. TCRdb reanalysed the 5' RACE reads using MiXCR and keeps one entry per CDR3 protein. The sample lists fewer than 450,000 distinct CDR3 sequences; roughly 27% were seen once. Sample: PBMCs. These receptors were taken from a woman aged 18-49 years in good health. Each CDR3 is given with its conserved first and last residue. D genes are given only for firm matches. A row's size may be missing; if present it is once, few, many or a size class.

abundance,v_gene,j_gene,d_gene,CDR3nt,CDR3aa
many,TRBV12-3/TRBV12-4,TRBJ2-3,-,TGTGCCAGCAGGTTAAAGAATACGCAGTATTTT,CASRLKNTQYF
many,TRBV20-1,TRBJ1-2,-,TGCAGTGCTAGACCTATCGATCACAGCAACTATGGCTACACCTTC,CSARPIDHSNYGYTF
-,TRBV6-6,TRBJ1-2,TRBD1,TGTGCCAGCAGTTCCTCGGACAGGGGGGGAATTGGCTACACCTTC,CASSSSDRGGIGYTF
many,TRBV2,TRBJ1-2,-,TGTGCCTCGGAGAGGGTTTCCTATGGCTACACCTTC,CASERVSYGYTF
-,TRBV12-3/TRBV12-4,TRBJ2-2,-,TGTGCCAGCAGCAAACAGGGAATCAACACCGGGGAGCTGTTTTTT,CASSKQGINTGELFF
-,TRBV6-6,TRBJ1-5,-,TGTGCCAGCAGTTCCTCACTGTTACCTTATCAGCCCCAGCATTTT,CASSSSLLPYQPQHF
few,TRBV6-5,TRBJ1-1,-,TGTGCCAGCATTCCAGGCAAGAACACTGAAGCTTTCTTT,CASIPGKNTEAFF
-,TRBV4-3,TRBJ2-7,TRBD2,TGCGCCAGCAGCCAAGAATCTAGCGGCTACGAGCAGTACTTC,CASSQESSGYEQYF
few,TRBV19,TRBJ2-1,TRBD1,TGTGCCAGTAAGGACAGGGGTGATGAGCAGTTCTTC,CASKDRGDEQFF
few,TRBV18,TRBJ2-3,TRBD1,TGTGCCAGCTCACCTTCCGGGACAGGGTATCCAGATACGCAGTATTTT,CASSPSGTGYPDTQYF
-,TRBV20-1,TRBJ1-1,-,TGCAGTGCTAGACCTCAGTGGCGGACTGAAGCTTTCTTT,CSARPQWRTEAFF
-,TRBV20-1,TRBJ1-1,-,TGCAGTGCTACGGGGGTGATGAACACTGAGGCTTTCTTT,CSATGVMNTEAFF
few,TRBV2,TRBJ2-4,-,TGTGCCAGCACGAGCCCCGAACTGGGTGGAAACATTCAGTACTTC,CASTSPELGGNIQYF
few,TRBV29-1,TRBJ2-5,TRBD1,TGCAGCGTAGACAGGGAGGAGACCCAGTACTTC,CSVDREETQYF
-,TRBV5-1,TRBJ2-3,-,TGCGCCAGCAGCACCACTAGAGATACGCAGTATTTT,CASSTTRDTQYF
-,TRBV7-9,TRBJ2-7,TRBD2,TGTGCCAGCAGCACCAGGACTAGCGCACTCTACGAGCAGTACTTC,CASSTRTSALYEQYF
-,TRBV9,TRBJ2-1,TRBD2,TGTGCCAGCAGGAATACCGGGACTAGCGGGGATTCCTCCTACAATGAGCAGTTCTTC,CASRNTGTSGDSSYNEQFF
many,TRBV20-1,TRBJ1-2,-,TGCAGTGCTAGAGACTCGGGAGTCGGCTACACCTTC,CSARDSGVGYTF
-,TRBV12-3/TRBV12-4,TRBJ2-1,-,TGTGCCAGCAGCCCACGAAGTACGGGCTACAATGAGCAGTTCTTC,CASSPRSTGYNEQFF
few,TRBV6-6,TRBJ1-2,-,TGTGCCAGCAGTTACTCGTCCGTGGGCTACACCTTC,CASSYSSVGYTF